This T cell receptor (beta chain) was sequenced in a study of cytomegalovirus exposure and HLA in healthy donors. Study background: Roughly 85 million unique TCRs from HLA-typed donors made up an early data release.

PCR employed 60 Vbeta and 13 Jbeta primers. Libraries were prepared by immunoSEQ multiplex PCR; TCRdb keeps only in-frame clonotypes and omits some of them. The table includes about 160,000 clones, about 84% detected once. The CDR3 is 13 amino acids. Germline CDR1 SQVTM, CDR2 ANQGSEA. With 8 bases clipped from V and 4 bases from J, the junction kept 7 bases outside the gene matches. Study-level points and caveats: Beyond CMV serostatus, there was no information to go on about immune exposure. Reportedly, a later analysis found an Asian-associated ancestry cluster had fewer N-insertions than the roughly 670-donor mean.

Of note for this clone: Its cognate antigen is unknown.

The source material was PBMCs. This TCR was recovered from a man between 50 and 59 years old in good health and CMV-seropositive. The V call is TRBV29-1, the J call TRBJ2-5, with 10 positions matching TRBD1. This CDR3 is CSLWDRGRETQYF. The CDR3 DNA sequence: TGCAGCCTTTGGGACAGGGGTAGAGAGACCCAGTACTTC.